This passage covers 9 T cell receptor beta chains from one sample sequenced in a study of shared clonotypes between healthy human individuals. TCRdb's copy holds only in-frame clones and misses some; the assay was immunoSEQ multiplex PCR. The sample consists of 660,000 or so clones, 90% to 97% of them appearing once. CD45RO-negative, CCR7-selected cells formed the naive CD8 fraction, which excluded terminally differentiated effector memory CD45RA+ cells. Sequenced material: naive CD8+ T cells sorted from blood. The receptors originated from a woman aged 25 to 39 in good health.

The chain combines TRBV29-1 with TRBJ2-7; D may be TRBD1 or TRBD2 (5 bases each). V was pared by 6 bases and J by 6 bases, with 9 bases between. Germline V gene lookup returns CDR1 SQVTM and CDR2 ANQGSEA. There are 10 residues in the CDR3. The CDR3 sequence is CSVWGSEQYF. For the CDR3, the DNA is TGCAGCGTCTGGGGGTCCGAGCAGTACTTC.

CDR3 amino acids: CASSYSASGRRSEQFF. CDR3 nucleotides: TGTGCCAGCAGTTATTCAGCTAGCGGGAGAAGGAGTGAGCAGTTCTTC. V is TRBV6-6 and J is TRBJ2-1; 10 nucleotides agree with TRBD2. Losses at the gene ends were 3 bases for V and 9 bases for J; bases not matched to a gene: 11. The CDR3 length is 16 residues. Germline V CDR1 and CDR2: MNHNY, SVGAGI (reference sequence).

The rearrangement uses TRBV2 and TRBJ2-7, with 13 bases fitting TRBD2. The trim removed 6 bases at V and 7 bases at J, leaving 9 bases unmatched. The CDR3 loop spans 15 amino acids. Germline V CDR1 and CDR2: SNHLY, FYNNEI. DNA for the CDR3: TGTGCCAGCAGGACTAGCGGGAGGCAATCGGGAGAGCAGTACTTC. Its translation is CASRTSGRQSGEQYF.

The chain recombines TRBV6-1 with TRBJ1-1; TRBD1 matches 12 bases. Trimming cost V 4 bases and J 0 bases; bases outside gene matches: 3. The CDR3 covers 16 residues. CDR1 is MNHNS, CDR2 SASEGT, per germline. CDR3 region: CASSGDRGLLNTEAFF. The CDR3 bases are TGTGCCAGCAGTGGGGACAGGGGGCTATTGAACACTGAAGCTTTCTTT.

This CDR3 reads CASSLAGQRYEQYF. CDR3 bases: TGTGCCAGCAGCTTGGCGGGACAACGCTACGAGCAGTACTTC. The chain has TRBV5-4 and TRBJ2-7; TRBD1 might be the D (6 bases). V gave up 0 bases and J gave up 3 bases, with 10 bases separating them. The CDR3 contains 14 residues. Per germline, CDR1 SGHNT and CDR2 YYREEE (reference sequence).

V gene TRBV6-1 combines with J gene TRBJ2-1, with 10 bases matching TRBD2. This CDR3 is 14 amino acids long. Germline CDR1 and CDR2: MNHNS and SASEGT. Trimming took 4 bases from V and 8 from J; bases not matched to a gene: 5. The CDR3 is CASSGLAGFDEQFF. The DNA of the CDR3 is TGTGCCAGCAGTGGACTAGCGGGTTTCGATGAGCAGTTCTTC.

The J gene is TRBJ1-2, the V gene TRBV7-9; TRBD1 matches 8 bases. The CDR3 has 15 residues. CDR1 and CDR2 (germline): SEHNR, FQNEAQ (reference sequence). Trimming removed 5 bases from V and 6 bases from J; junction bases left unmatched: 11. CDR3 bases: TGTGCCAGCAGCAATGCAGGACAGGGCGTCCATGGCTACACCTTC. It translates to CASSNAGQGVHGYTF.

The rearrangement joins TRBV4-1 to TRBJ2-1, with D uncertain. This CDR3 is 17 amino acids long. Germline V gene lookup returns CDR1 MGHRA and CDR2 YSYEKL. Trimming took 4 bases from V and 2 from J, leaving 18 bases between them. The CDR3 DNA reads TGCGCCAGCAGCCCGGAAGGCGCACCCTCTCCCTACAATGAGCAGTTCTTC. It codes for CASSPEGAPSPYNEQFF.

The chain uses TRBV27 and TRBJ2-5; 9 nucleotides align to TRBD1. The end of the DNA aligns better with TRBJ2-7, so the J call may be wrong. Per germline, CDR1 MNHEY and CDR2 SMNVEV (reference sequence). The CDR3 runs to 16 residues. The CDR3 reads CASSSPIGTGTYEQYF. The CDR3 nucleotides read TGTGCCAGCAGTTCCCCCATTGGGACAGGGACCTACGAGCAGTACTTC.